The entry below gives a single T cell receptor (beta chain) sequence along with its context. As yet, its antigen is unknown. This entry belongs to a study of cytomegalovirus exposure and HLA in healthy donors. Donors came from a validation cohort of 95 to 150 subjects, distinct from the first 666-subject cohort. Regarding the study as a whole: First-cohort TCR clusters tended to co-occur in the 90 to 150 validation repertoires, a later analysis found. Most observed TCR sequences were rare, whereas some public TCRs were detected in many donors. High sensitivity and specificity were reportedly achieved when the classifier diagnosed cytomegalovirus status.

TCRdb keeps only in-frame clones here, not all; method: immunoSEQ multiplex PCR. The table lists some 110,000 clones, roughly 83% of them singletons. Sequences were obtained from PBMCs. This receptor was identified in a man between 18 and 35 years old in good health and CMV-seronegative.

CDR3 protein: CSVEEVRTVQETQYF. The CDR3 DNA reads as TGCAGCGTTGAAGAAGTAAGGACAGTACAAGAGACCCAGTACTTC. This rearrangement joins TRBV29-1 to TRBJ2-5, with a possible D match to TRBD1 (6 bases). This CDR3 has 15 amino acids. With 0 bases removed from V and 2 bases from J, the gap between germline ends came to 13 bases. CDR1 is SQVTM and CDR2 is ANQGSEA in the germline V gene.